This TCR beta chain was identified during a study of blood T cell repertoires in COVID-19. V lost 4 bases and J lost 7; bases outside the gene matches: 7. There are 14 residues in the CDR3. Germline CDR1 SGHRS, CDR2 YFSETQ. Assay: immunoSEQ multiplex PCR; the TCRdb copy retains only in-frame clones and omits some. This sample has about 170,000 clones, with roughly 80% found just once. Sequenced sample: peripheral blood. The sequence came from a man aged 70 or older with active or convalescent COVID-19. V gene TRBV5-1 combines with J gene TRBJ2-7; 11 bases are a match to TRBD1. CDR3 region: CASSPGQGAREQYF. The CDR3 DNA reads TGCGCCAGCAGCCCCGGACAGGGGGCGCGGGAGCAGTACTTC.